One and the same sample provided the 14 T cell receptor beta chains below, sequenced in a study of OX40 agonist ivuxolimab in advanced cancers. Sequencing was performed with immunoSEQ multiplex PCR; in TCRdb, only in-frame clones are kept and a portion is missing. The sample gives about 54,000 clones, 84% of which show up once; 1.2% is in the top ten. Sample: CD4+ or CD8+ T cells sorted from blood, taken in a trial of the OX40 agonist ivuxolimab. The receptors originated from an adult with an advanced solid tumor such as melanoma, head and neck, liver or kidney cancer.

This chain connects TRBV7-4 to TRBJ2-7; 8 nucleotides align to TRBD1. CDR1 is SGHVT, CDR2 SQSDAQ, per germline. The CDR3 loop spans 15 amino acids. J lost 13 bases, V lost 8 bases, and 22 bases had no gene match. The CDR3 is CASGASPGRGRIIYF. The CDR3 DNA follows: TGTGCCAGCGGCGCCTCACCAGGCAGGGGGCGCATTATATACTTC.

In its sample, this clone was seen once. The CDR3 protein is CASSPVLREVRGGEQFF. For the CDR3, the DNA is TGTGCCAGCAGTCCCGTTTTGCGGGAGGTAAGAGGGGGTGAGCAGTTCTTC. The chain links TRBV11-3 to TRBJ2-1; TRBD2 matches 8 bases. Germline values: CDR1 SGHNT, CDR2 YENEEA. V gave up 6 bases and J gave up 9 bases; unmatched junction bases: 19. This CDR3 has 17 amino acids.

CDR3 protein: CASSPSDTIYF. CDR3 coding DNA: TGTGCCAGCTCACCCTCGGACACCATATATTTT. This chain links TRBV18 with TRBJ1-3, with D unresolved. The CDR3 has 11 residues. Germline V gene lookup returns CDR1 KGHSH and CDR2 LQKENI. Trimming removed 3 bases from V and 8 bases from J, with 5 bases in between.

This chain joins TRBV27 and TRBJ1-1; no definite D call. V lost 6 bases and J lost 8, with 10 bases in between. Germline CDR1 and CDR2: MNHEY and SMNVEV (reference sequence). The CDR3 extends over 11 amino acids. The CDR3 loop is CASRKDSEAFF. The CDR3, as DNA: TGTGCCAGCAGGAAAGACTCCGAAGCTTTCTTT.

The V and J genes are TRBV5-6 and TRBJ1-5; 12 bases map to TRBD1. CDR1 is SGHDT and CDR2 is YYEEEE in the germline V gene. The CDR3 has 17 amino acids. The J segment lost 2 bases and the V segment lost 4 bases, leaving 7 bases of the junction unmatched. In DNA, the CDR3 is TGTGCCAGCAGCCCCGGGACAGGGGGCCGAGGCAATCAGCCCCAGCATTTT. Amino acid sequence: CASSPGTGGRGNQPQHF.

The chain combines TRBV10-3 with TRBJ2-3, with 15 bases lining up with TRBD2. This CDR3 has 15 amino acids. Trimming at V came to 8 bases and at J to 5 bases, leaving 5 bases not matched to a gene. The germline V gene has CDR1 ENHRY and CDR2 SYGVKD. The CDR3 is CAIGLAGGPGDTQYF. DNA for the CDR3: TGTGCCATCGGACTAGCGGGAGGGCCGGGAGATACGCAGTATTTT.

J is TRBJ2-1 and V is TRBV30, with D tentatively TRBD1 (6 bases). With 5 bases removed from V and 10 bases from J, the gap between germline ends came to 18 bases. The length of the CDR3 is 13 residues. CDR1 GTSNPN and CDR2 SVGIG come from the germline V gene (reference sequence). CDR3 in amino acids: CAWVGGPREEQFF. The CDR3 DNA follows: TGTGCCTGGGTTGGGGGCCCCAGAGAGGAGCAGTTCTTC.

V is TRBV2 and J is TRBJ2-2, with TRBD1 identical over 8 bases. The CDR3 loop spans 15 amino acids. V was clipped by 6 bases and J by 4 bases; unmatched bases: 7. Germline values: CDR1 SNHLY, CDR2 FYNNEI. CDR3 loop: CASRGQGAFTGELFF. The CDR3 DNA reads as TGTGCCAGCAGAGGGCAGGGGGCCTTCACCGGGGAGCTGTTTTTT.

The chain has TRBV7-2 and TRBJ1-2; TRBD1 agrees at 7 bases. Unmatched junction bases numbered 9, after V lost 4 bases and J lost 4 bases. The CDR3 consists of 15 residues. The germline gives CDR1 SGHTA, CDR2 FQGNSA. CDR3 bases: TGTGCCAGCAGCTCTTACAGGGGCTCCTTCTATGGCTACACCTTC. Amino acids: CASSSYRGSFYGYTF.

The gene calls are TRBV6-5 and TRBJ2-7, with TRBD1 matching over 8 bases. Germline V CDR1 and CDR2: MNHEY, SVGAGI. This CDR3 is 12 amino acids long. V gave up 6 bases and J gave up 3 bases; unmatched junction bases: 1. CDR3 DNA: TGTGCCAGCAGGGACAGGGACTACGAGCAGTACTTC. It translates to CASRDRDYEQYF.

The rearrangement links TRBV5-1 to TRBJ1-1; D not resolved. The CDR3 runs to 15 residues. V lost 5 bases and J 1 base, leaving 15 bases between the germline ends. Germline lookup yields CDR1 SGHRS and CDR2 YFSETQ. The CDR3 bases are TGCGCCAGCAGGCTACAGAGCCCTCCGAACACTGAAGCTTTCTTT. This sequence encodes CASRLQSPPNTEAFF.

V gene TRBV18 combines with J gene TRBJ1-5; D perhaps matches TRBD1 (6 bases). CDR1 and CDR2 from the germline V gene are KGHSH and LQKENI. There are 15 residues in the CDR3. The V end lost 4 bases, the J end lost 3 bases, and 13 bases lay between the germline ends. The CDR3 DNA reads TGTGCCAGCTCACAAGGGACAACCTTCAATCAGCCCCAGCATTTT. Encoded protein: CASSQGTTFNQPQHF.

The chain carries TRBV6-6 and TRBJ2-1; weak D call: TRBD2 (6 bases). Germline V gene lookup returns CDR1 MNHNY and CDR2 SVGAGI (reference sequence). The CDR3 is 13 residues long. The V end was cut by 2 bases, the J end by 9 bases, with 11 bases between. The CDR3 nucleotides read TGTGCCAGCAGTTACGACGGGGGAGGTGAGCAGTTCTTC. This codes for CASSYDGGGEQFF.

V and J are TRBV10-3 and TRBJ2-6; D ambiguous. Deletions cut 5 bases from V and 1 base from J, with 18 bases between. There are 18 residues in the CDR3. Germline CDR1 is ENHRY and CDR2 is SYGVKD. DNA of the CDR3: TGTGCCATCAGTCCTGGCCTCGCGGCCTTATCTGGGGCCAACGTCCTGACTTTC. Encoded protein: CAISPGLAALSGANVLTF.